This entry is about one T cell receptor (beta chain). The V and J ends lost 5 bases and 7 bases respectively, with 14 bases between them. The CDR3 has 13 residues. CDR1 is SGHTA and CDR2 is FQGNSA in the germline V gene. The record originates from a study of CD8 T cells in Susac syndrome. Random hexamers were used to reverse transcribe the RNA input (0.5 to 1 ug). TCRdb reprocessed the immunoSEQ multiplex PCR reads via MiXCR and lists one record per CDR3 protein. Here the sample spans 150,000 to 200,000 distinct CDR3 sequences, around 96% being singletons. The chain has TRBV7-2 and TRBJ1-2; D may be TRBD1 (6 bases). This TCR derives from a human donor in good health. Sequencing was performed on CD4+ T cells from PBMCs. The DNA for the CDR3 is TGTGCCAGCAGCGGCGGGACACCCTTTGGCTACACCTTC. Protein product: CASSGGTPFGYTF.